Listed here is a single T cell receptor (beta chain). No antigen is known for it. Base qualities are missing; no much larger clone stands one base away. This same CDR3 is encoded by further DNA sequences in the sample. From a lookup of the germline V gene, CDR1 and CDR2 are KGHSH and LQKENI. The junction shows trimming of 4 bases on V and 7 bases on J, plus 17 bases between the germline ends. There are 15 amino acids in the CDR3, from cysteine to phenylalanine inclusive. The only DNA kept is the CDR3, 45 bases in frame from the first base. The CDR3 regions of human TCRbeta chains were subjected to immunosequencing. As for how the authors treated the data: TCRs in the repertoires were compared against a reference library of SARS-CoV-2-specific TCRs that had been generated with the MIRA antigen-specificity platform. Breadth was defined as the fraction of unique TCRs that were SARS-CoV-2-associated. Depth was defined as the fraction of total T cells that were SARS-CoV-2-associated. Using the MIRA data, each spike-specific TCR was mapped to the spike region that the TCR reacts to and placed in a CD4 or CD8 class. Log10-transformed breadth and depth values were compared by one-way ANOVA with Sidak's multiple comparisons tests. The table was pulled from immuneACCESS by TCRdb, which kept in-frame rearrangements only. Such tables lose some clones; where checked, under half of the loss comes from unresolved V genes, and the rest has no known cause. V and J calls and clone size are those listed in that table; D and trimming were worked out from the DNA. This sample comprises roughly 170,000 clones, approximately 94% of them detected only once. The ten largest account for 1.6% of the sample.

This entry comes from a study of T cell responses to AZD1222 COVID-19 vaccine (dated by TCRdb to 2020 to 2023). For the study in its entirety: TCR sequencing covered some 240 trial participants: 200 to 220 given two doses of AZD1222 and approximately 26 given two doses of MenACWY control vaccine. Trial participants were enrolled by age into 18-55, 56-69 and 70-plus year subgroups, with roughly 160, 29 and 62 TCR-sequenced participants respectively. Results the study describes overall, beyond this receptor: After two AZD1222 doses, both the breadth and the depth of spike-specific TCRs were significantly higher than at day 0 and than in MenACWY recipients. The whole spike protein was spanned by vaccine-associated CD4 TCRs, and dominant responses were seen in regions 160-218 and 743-854. Because no day 14 peak-response samples were available, repertoires were characterized only after the peak T cell response. Participants were mostly white British and included more females than males, and it was suggested by the authors that clonal diversity may have been underestimated. Epitopes outside the regions mutated in the B.1.351 and B.1.1.7 variants were reportedly recognized by nearly half of the unique spike-specific TCRs. In the small 56-69-year group, the increase in depth fell short of significance, most likely because of low power. Only five to seven AZD1222 recipients were SARS-CoV-2 seropositive at baseline, limiting conclusions about previously exposed vaccinees.

Reading the label with the study, this specimen's time point is: about 28 days (+/-7) after the second vaccine dose. Because spike-specific TCR depth and breadth did not differ between the two schedules, AZD1222 recipients who got a second dose at roughly 4 weeks were pooled with those who got a second dose at roughly 12 weeks. Vaccinee samples came from UK trials COV001 and COV002, including a single-blind randomized controlled phase 2/3 trial of AZD1222 (ChAdOx1 nCoV-19) in healthy adults. Trial participant PBMC samples were collected at day 0 and day 28 after the second dose for TCRbeta chain sequencing.

Sequenced here: peripheral blood, sampled 28 days after the second AZD1222 dose. The sequence was obtained from an adult who received the AZD1222 COVID-19 vaccine. This chain is built from TRBV18 and TRBJ1-5; TRBD1 is possibly the D segment (6 matching bases). The sequence in DNA is TGTGCCAGCTCACACAAAACAGGGACGGGGCAGCCCCAGCATTTT. Its protein product is CASSHKTGTGQPQHF. Joined to the reference TRBV18 and TRBJ1-5 proteins, this CDR3 gives the full variable domain: NAGVMQNPRHLVRRRGQEARLRCSPMKGHSHVYWYRQLPEEGLKFMVYLQKENIIDESGMPKERFSAEFPKEGPSILRIQQVVRGDSAAYFCASSHKTGTGQPQHFGDGTRLSIL.